The 20 T cell receptor beta chains given below trace back to one sample, sequenced in a study of blood T cell repertoires in COVID-19. Data came from immunoSEQ multiplex PCR; TCRdb stores just in-frame clones and leaves some out. The sample holds some 150,000 clones, approximately 87% seen once. Sequenced material: peripheral blood. These receptors were obtained from a woman aged 45 to 65 with active or convalescent COVID-19.

The chain joins TRBV30 to TRBJ2-7, with 10 bases aligning to TRBD2. The V gene end was trimmed by 5 bases and the J gene end by 4 bases; junction bases not matched to a gene: 8. CDR3 size: 14 residues. Looked up from germline, CDR1 is GTSNPN and CDR2 is SVGIG (reference sequence). CDR3 protein: CAWEREGLLYEQYF. CDR3 bases: TGTGCCTGGGAGCGGGAGGGGCTTCTATACGAGCAGTACTTC.

V usage is TRBV2 and J usage is TRBJ1-1; no definite D call. The CDR3 consists of 12 residues. Looked up from germline, CDR1 is SNHLY and CDR2 is FYNNEI. V was clipped by 8 bases and J by 6 bases, with 13 bases between them. The CDR3, as DNA: TGTGCCAGCCTAGACCGCGCCGCTGAAGCTTTCTTT. This codes for CASLDRAAEAFF.

The gene calls are TRBV10-3 and TRBJ1-2; 7 bases map to TRBD1. CDR3 length equals 13 residues. Germline CDR1 and CDR2: ENHRY and SYGVKD. With V trimmed by 2 bases and J by 3 bases, 0 bases remained unmatched. CDR3 sequence (DNA): TGTGCCATCAGTGAGGGGACAGACTATGGCTACACCTTC. Amino acid sequence: CAISEGTDYGYTF.

The chain couples TRBV7-3 to TRBJ2-3; D is possibly TRBD1 (6 bases). The CDR3 totals 14 residues. Germline CDR1 and CDR2: SGHTA and FQGTGA. V shed 5 bases and J shed 1 base, with 10 bases lying between them. The CDR3, as DNA: TGTGCCAGCAGCCAGGGGAAGGGCACAGATACGCAGTATTTT. Protein product: CASSQGKGTDTQYF.

Only a few counts were recorded for this clone. The chain couples TRBV2 to TRBJ2-3; a weak D match, TRBD2 (6 bases). This CDR3 is 17 amino acids long. The V end lost 1 base, the J end lost 3 bases, and 17 bases lay between the germline ends. CDR1 SNHLY and CDR2 FYNNEI come from the germline V gene. The CDR3 reads CASSEVTPGGGTDTQYF. CDR3 sequence (DNA): TGTGCCAGCAGTGAAGTGACTCCCGGGGGTGGGACAGATACGCAGTATTTT. Full variable domain (outside the CDR3, taken from reference TRBV2 and TRBJ2-3): EPEVTQTPSHQVTQMGQEVILRCVPISNHLYFYWYRQILGQKVEFLVSFYNNEISEKSEIFDDQFSVERPDGSNFTLKIRSTKLEDSAMYFCASSEVTPGGGTDTQYFGPGTRLTVL.

This clone was recorded once. The chain uses TRBV27 and TRBJ1-4; D might be TRBD1 (5 bases). The CDR3 consists of 15 residues. CDR1 is MNHEY and CDR2 is SMNVEV in the germline V gene (reference sequence). Trimming left V 1 base short and J 6 bases short, with 12 bases between. The CDR3 DNA sequence: TGTGCCAGCAGTTTATTAACCCAGGGCCATGAAAAACTGTTTTTT. It yields the protein CASSLLTQGHEKLFF.

The rearrangement uses TRBV3-1 (or the pseudogene TRBV3-2) and TRBJ2-5; TRBD2 matches at 8 bases. V gave up 2 bases and J gave up 6 bases; unmatched junction bases: 17. Germline V gives CDR1 LGHDT, CDR2 YNNKEL (reference sequence). This CDR3 comprises 18 residues. The CDR3 reads CASSQSQVTSGGSKTQYF. The CDR3 bases are TGTGCCAGCAGCCAATCGCAAGTAACCAGCGGGGGTAGCAAGACCCAGTACTTC.

The chain combines TRBV30 with TRBJ1-3, with D possibly TRBD1 on 5 matching bases. CDR1 is GTSNPN and CDR2 is SVGIG in the germline V gene (reference sequence). CDR3 length equals 14 residues. Trimming shortened V by 3 bases and J by 5 bases, and 14 bases separated the two germline ends. The CDR3 sequence is CAWRIQGSRNTIYF. CDR3 in DNA: TGTGCCTGGAGAATCCAGGGCAGCAGAAACACCATATATTTT.

This clone turned up a few times. The chain carries TRBV5-1 and TRBJ2-1; 11 nucleotides line up with TRBD2. J lost 6 bases, V lost 4 bases, and 6 bases had no gene match. CDR1 is SGHRS, CDR2 YFSETQ, per germline. The CDR3 is 15 amino acids. DNA for the CDR3: TGCGCCAGCAGCGCCGCCGGGACTAGCGGCAATGAGCAGTTCTTC. Its protein is CASSAAGTSGNEQFF.

The chain couples TRBV5-1 to TRBJ2-1; D possibly corresponds to TRBD2 (5 bases). V lost 4 bases to trimming and J lost 7 bases, with 12 bases between them. In germline, CDR1 is SGHRS, CDR2 YFSETQ. The CDR3 runs 13 residues. In DNA form, the CDR3 reads TGCGCCAGCAGCGAGGGCCCCCTAAATGAGCAGTTCTTC. Protein: CASSEGPLNEQFF. The complete variable domain, with remaining parts taken from reference TRBV5-1 and TRBJ2-1, reads KAGVTQTPRYLIKTRGQQVTLSCSPISGHRSVSWYQQTPGQGLQFLFEYFSETQRNKGNFPGRFSGRQFSNSRSEMNVSTLELGDSALYLCASSEGPLNEQFFGPGTRLTVL.

The chain carries TRBV14 and TRBJ1-3, with a possible D match to TRBD1 (5 bases). The V end lost 2 bases, the J end lost 0 bases, and 11 bases lay between the germline ends. The CDR3 is 16 amino acids. The germline V gene has CDR1 SGHDN and CDR2 FVKESK. CDR3 bases: TGTGCCAGCAGCCAAAAGTCAGGGCCCTCTGGAAACACCATATATTTT. It codes for CASSQKSGPSGNTIYF.

The table lists this clone with a count of one. J is TRBJ2-3 and V is TRBV7-3; 10 bases are a match to TRBD2. Germline CDR1 is SGHTA and CDR2 is FQGTGA. V gave up 3 bases and J gave up 4 bases; unmatched junction bases: 4. The CDR3 runs to 15 residues. The CDR3 loop is CASSFSGGYSDTQYF. The CDR3 DNA reads as TGTGCCAGCAGCTTTAGCGGGGGGTACTCAGATACGCAGTATTTT.

J is TRBJ2-6 and V is TRBV11-2; 8 bases match TRBD1. With 4 bases clipped from V and 2 bases from J, the junction kept 7 bases outside the gene matches. CDR3 length: 17 amino acids. Germline V gene sequence: CDR1 SGHAT, CDR2 FQNNGV. CDR3 nucleotides: TGTGCCAGCAGCTCCCGTACAGGGGGACCTGGGGCCAACGTCCTGACTTTC. Translating gives CASSSRTGGPGANVLTF.

The chain couples TRBV4-3 to TRBJ2-7, with a possible D match to TRBD1 (6 bases). V was trimmed by 2 bases and J by 1 base, leaving 12 bases between them. Germline V gene data show CDR1 as LGHNA and CDR2 as YSLEER. The CDR3 sequence is 15 residues long. CDR3 protein: CASSQSITGSYEQYF. CDR3 DNA sequence: TGCGCCAGCAGCCAATCTATTACAGGGTCCTACGAGCAGTACTTC.

V is TRBV7-3 and J is TRBJ2-5, with 8 nucleotides matching TRBD2. The CDR3 has 13 residues. In germline, CDR1 is SGHTA, CDR2 FQGTGA. Trimming at V came to 5 bases and at J to 4 bases, leaving 3 bases not matched to a gene. The CDR3 DNA is TGTGCCAGCAGCCCCGGGGGGGTAGAGACCCAGTACTTC. Its protein product is CASSPGGVETQYF.

The chain uses TRBV4-2 and TRBJ2-7; D is perhaps TRBD1 (6 bases). The CDR3 consists of 14 residues. Trimming removed 1 base from V and 7 bases from J, with 14 bases in between. CDR1 and CDR2 from the germline V gene are LGHNA and YNFKEQ. The DNA of the CDR3 is TGTGCCAGCAGCCAAGGGGGCAGGGGTGGGGAGCAGTACTTC. Translated, it gives CASSQGGRGGEQYF.

This rearrangement joins TRBV7-9 to TRBJ1-4, with 9 bases matching TRBD1. CDR3 length equals 16 residues. After removal of 5 bases from V and 0 bases from J, the junction contained 4 bases not matched to a gene. Germline CDR1 is SEHNR and CDR2 is FQNEAQ (reference sequence). CDR3 DNA: TGTGCCAGCAGCCCGACAGGGGGAGCAACTAATGAAAAACTGTTTTTT. This encodes CASSPTGGATNEKLFF.

This clone was picked up one time. This rearrangement joins TRBV30 to TRBJ1-5; no clear D gene. Trimming pared 3 bases from V and 3 bases from J, leaving 21 bases between. The CDR3 has 17 residues. CDR1 and CDR2 (germline): GTSNPN, SVGIG (reference sequence). The CDR3 spells CAWSFQASPSLNQPQHF. CDR3 nucleotides: TGTGCCTGGAGCTTTCAGGCATCGCCATCGCTCAATCAGCCCCAGCATTTT.

The DNA of the CDR3 is TGCAGTGCTAGTAGCCCTTCCCGGGACAGGGGAGATACGCAGTATTTT. It codes for CSASSPSRDRGDTQYF. V and J are TRBV20-1 and TRBJ2-3; TRBD1 matches at 10 bases. Per the germline V gene, CDR1 is DFQATT and CDR2 is SNEGSKA (reference sequence). This CDR3 has 16 residues. With V trimmed by 3 bases and J by 5 bases, 11 bases remained unmatched.

The V gene is TRBV5-1, the J gene TRBJ1-1; D call uncertain. Germline V gene sequence: CDR1 SGHRS, CDR2 YFSETQ. Deletions cut 1 base from V and 4 bases from J, with 11 bases between. The length of the CDR3 is 14 residues. The CDR3 bases are TGCGCCAGCAGCTTGTACAGCCGGGGCACTGAAGCTTTCTTT. This translates into CASSLYSRGTEAFF.